This is a list of T cell receptor beta chains from one sample in a study of OX40 agonist ivuxolimab in advanced cancers. The repertoire was sequenced with immunoSEQ multiplex PCR; TCRdb's copy has only in-frame clones and lacks some. The data show approximately 96,000 clones, 90% seen once. Here the sequenced sample was CD4+ or CD8+ T cells sorted from blood, taken in a trial of the OX40 agonist ivuxolimab. The receptors come from an adult with an advanced solid tumor such as melanoma, head and neck, liver or kidney cancer. The CDR3 runs from the conserved cysteine through the conserved F or W. The order of the fields is CDR3 length, D gene, V gene, J gene, clone size, CDR3 DNA, CDR3 protein. A D gene is named only where the DNA matches it firmly. Some rows have no size entry. The others give once, few or many, or a class for an expanded clone.

len: 13; d_gene: .; v_gene: TRBV6-5; j_gene: TRBJ2-7; abundance: .; CDR3nt: TGTGCCAGCAGACGACATCCCTCCTACGAGCAGTACTTC; CDR3aa: CASRRHPSYEQYF
len: 14; d_gene: .; v_gene: TRBV30; j_gene: TRBJ2-3; abundance: .; CDR3nt: TGTGCCTGTCGACACAGAGCAACCACAGATACGCAGTATTTT; CDR3aa: CACRHRATTDTQYF
len: 14; d_gene: .; v_gene: TRBV7-2; j_gene: TRBJ2-5; abundance: .; CDR3nt: TGTGCCAGCAGCTTTATCGGCATCCAAGAGACCCAGTACTTC; CDR3aa: CASSFIGIQETQYF
len: 14; d_gene: .; v_gene: TRBV7-2; j_gene: TRBJ2-7; abundance: .; CDR3nt: TGTGCCAGCGGTAGGGGGGCGAGGACGGGGGAGCAGTACTTC; CDR3aa: CASGRGARTGEQYF
len: 14; d_gene: .; v_gene: TRBV7-2; j_gene: TRBJ2-1; abundance: once; CDR3nt: TGTGCCAGCAGCCCGGAGTTTTCCTACAATGAGCAGTTCTTC; CDR3aa: CASSPEFSYNEQFF
len: 14; d_gene: .; v_gene: TRBV7-2; j_gene: TRBJ1-1; abundance: once; CDR3nt: TGTGCCAGCAGCTTAGTACGGACAAGCACTGAAGCTTTCTTT; CDR3aa: CASSLVRTSTEAFF
len: 16; d_gene: TRBD2; v_gene: TRBV10-3; j_gene: TRBJ2-5; abundance: .; CDR3nt: TGTGCCATCAGGGGCTTGGGACTAGCGGGAGAAGAGACCCAGTACTTC; CDR3aa: CAIRGLGLAGEETQYF
len: 16; d_gene: TRBD2; v_gene: TRBV11-1; j_gene: TRBJ2-5; abundance: .; CDR3nt: TGTGCCAGCAGCTCCGGGACTAGCGGGTTAGGAGAGACCCAGTACTTC; CDR3aa: CASSSGTSGLGETQYF
len: 20; d_gene: .; v_gene: TRBV2; j_gene: TRBJ2-3; abundance: .; CDR3nt: TGTGCCATCCTAAACCTCGGGGGCGGGGTACGTCTGGCCGTGGCAGATACGCAGTATTTT; CDR3aa: CAILNLGGGVRLAVADTQYF
len: 15; d_gene: .; v_gene: TRBV7-2; j_gene: TRBJ2-3; abundance: .; CDR3nt: TGTGCCAGCAGCTTGGCGGGGACCCTAACAGATACGCAGTATTTT; CDR3aa: CASSLAGTLTDTQYF
len: 14; d_gene: TRBD2; v_gene: TRBV10-3; j_gene: TRBJ2-1; abundance: .; CDR3nt: TGTGCCATCACAAGCGGGGCGTCGGGGAATGAGCAGTTCTTC; CDR3aa: CAITSGASGNEQFF
len: 13; d_gene: .; v_gene: TRBV2; j_gene: TRBJ1-3; abundance: .; CDR3nt: TGTGCCAGCAGTGGTCTCTCTGGAAACACCATATATTTT; CDR3aa: CASSGLSGNTIYF
len: 14; d_gene: TRBD2; v_gene: TRBV7-3; j_gene: TRBJ2-3; abundance: .; CDR3nt: TGTGCCAGCAGCTTCCAAGCGGGAGCAGATACGCAGTATTTT; CDR3aa: CASSFQAGADTQYF
len: 16; d_gene: .; v_gene: TRBV5-6; j_gene: TRBJ2-7; abundance: few; CDR3nt: TGTGCCAGCAGACGTACTAGCTGGCCAGGAGCTGACGAGCAGTACTTC; CDR3aa: CASRRTSWPGADEQYF
len: 11; d_gene: .; v_gene: TRBV20-1; j_gene: TRBJ2-3; abundance: .; CDR3nt: TGCAGTGCTAGGGTCACAGATACGCAGTATTTT; CDR3aa: CSARVTDTQYF
len: 18; d_gene: .; v_gene: TRBV12-5; j_gene: TRBJ1-1; abundance: .; CDR3nt: TGTGCTAGTGGTTTGGTACTTATACCACGGGATGTGAACACTGAAGCTTTCTTT; CDR3aa: CASGLVLIPRDVNTEAFF
len: 15; d_gene: .; v_gene: TRBV19; j_gene: TRBJ1-6; abundance: .; CDR3nt: TGTGCCAGTAGTAACAGGGCCTCCTATAATTCACCCCTCCACTTT; CDR3aa: CASSNRASYNSPLHF
len: 17; d_gene: TRBD2; v_gene: TRBV12-5; j_gene: TRBJ2-3; abundance: .; CDR3nt: TGTGCTAGTGGTCGAGAGGTGAATAGCGGGAGCACAGATACGCAGTATTTT; CDR3aa: CASGREVNSGSTDTQYF
len: 13; d_gene: .; v_gene: TRBV6-5; j_gene: TRBJ1-1; abundance: .; CDR3nt: TGTGCCAGCAGTTATTCTTGGTCTAGGGAAGCTTTCTTT; CDR3aa: CASSYSWSREAFF
len: 16; d_gene: TRBD1; v_gene: TRBV5-8; j_gene: TRBJ2-7; abundance: .; CDR3nt: TGTGCCAGCAGCCGCATACTTGGGACAGGCTCCTACGAGCAGTACTTC; CDR3aa: CASSRILGTGSYEQYF
len: 15; d_gene: TRBD2; v_gene: TRBV7-9; j_gene: TRBJ2-1; abundance: .; CDR3nt: TGTGCCAGCAGCACCGACGGGAGGGCCGACAATGAGCAGTTCTTC; CDR3aa: CASSTDGRADNEQFF
len: 14; d_gene: .; v_gene: TRBV7-9; j_gene: TRBJ2-1; abundance: .; CDR3nt: TGTGCCAGCAGCTTAGTCGGCAGGTCGGGCGAGCAGTTCTTC; CDR3aa: CASSLVGRSGEQFF